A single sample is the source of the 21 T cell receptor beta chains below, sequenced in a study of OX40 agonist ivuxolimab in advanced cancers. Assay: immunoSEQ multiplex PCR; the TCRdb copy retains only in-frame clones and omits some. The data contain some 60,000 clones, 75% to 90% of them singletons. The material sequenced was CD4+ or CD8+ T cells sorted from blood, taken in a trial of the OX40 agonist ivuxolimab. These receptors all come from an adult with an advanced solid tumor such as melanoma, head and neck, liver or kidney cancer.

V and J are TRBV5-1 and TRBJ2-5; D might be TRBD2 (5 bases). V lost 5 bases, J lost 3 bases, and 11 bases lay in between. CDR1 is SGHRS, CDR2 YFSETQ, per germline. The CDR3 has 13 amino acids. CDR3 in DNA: TGCGCCAGCAGGAGGGAGTTGGAAGAGACCCAGTACTTC. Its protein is CASRRELEETQYF.

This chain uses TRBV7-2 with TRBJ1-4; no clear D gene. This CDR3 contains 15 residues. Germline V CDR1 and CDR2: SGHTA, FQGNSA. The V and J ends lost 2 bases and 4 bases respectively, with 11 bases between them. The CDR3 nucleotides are TGTGCCAGCAGCTTATGGGCGAGCAGTAATGAAAAACTGTTTTTT. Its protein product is CASSLWASSNEKLFF.

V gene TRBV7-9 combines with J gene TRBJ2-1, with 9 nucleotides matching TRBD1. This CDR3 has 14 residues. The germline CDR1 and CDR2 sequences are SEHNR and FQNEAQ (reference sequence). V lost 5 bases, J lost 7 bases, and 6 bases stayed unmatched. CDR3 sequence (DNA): TGTGCCAGCAGCCCGGGACAGGGATGGAATGAGCAGTTCTTC. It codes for CASSPGQGWNEQFF. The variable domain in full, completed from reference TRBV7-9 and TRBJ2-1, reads DTGVSQNPRHKITKRGQNVTFRCDPISEHNRLYWYRQTLGQGPEFLTYFQNEAQLEKSRLLSDRFSAERPKGSFSTLEIQRTEQGDSAMYLCASSPGQGWNEQFFGPGTRLTVL.

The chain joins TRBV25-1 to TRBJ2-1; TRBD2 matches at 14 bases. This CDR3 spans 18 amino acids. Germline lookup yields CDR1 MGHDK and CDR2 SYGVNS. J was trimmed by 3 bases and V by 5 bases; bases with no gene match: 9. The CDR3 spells CASSPWTSGRTRYNEQFF. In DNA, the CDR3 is TGTGCCAGCAGTCCCTGGACTAGCGGGAGGACACGCTACAATGAGCAGTTCTTC.

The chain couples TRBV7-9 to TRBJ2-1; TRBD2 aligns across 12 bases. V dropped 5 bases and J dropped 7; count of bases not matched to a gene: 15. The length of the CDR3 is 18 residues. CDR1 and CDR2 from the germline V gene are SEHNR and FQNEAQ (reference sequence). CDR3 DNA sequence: TGTGCCAGCAGCATATTCTTCGGACTAGCGGGGATGGGGAATGAGCAGTTCTTC. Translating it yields CASSIFFGLAGMGNEQFF. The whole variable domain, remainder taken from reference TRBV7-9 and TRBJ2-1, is DTGVSQNPRHKITKRGQNVTFRCDPISEHNRLYWYRQTLGQGPEFLTYFQNEAQLEKSRLLSDRFSAERPKGSFSTLEIQRTEQGDSAMYLCASSIFFGLAGMGNEQFFGPGTRLTVL.

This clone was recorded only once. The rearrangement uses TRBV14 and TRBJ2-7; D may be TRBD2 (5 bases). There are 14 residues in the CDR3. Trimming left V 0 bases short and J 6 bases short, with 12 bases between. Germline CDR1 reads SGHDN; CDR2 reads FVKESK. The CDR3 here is CASSQELASGEQYF. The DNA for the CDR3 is TGTGCCAGCAGCCAAGAGTTAGCGAGCGGCGAGCAGTACTTC.

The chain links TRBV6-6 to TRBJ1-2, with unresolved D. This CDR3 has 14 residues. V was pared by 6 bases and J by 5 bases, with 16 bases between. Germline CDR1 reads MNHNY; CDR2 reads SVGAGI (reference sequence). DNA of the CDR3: TGTGCCAGCAGCCAATCGGGAGGTGCTTATGGCTACACCTTC. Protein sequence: CASSQSGGAYGYTF.

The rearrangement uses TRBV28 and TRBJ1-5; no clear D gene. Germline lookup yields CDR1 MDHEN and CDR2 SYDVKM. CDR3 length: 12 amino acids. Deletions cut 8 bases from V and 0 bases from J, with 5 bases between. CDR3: CASGLSNQPQHF. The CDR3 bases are TGTGCCAGCGGCCTTAGCAATCAGCCCCAGCATTTT.

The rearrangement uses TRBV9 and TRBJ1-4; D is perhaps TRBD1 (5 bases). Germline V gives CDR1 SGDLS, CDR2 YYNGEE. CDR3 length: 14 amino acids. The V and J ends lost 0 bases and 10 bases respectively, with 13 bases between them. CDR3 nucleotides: TGTGCCAGCAGCGTAGGAGAAGGGACGCCAAAACTGTTTTTT. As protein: CASSVGEGTPKLFF.

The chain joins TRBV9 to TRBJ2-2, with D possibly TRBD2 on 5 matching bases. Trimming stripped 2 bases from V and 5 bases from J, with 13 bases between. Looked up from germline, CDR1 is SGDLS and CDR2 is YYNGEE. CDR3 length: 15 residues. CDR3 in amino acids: CASSVQTRDTGELFF. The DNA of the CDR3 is TGTGCCAGCAGCGTCCAGACTCGGGATACCGGGGAGCTGTTTTTT.

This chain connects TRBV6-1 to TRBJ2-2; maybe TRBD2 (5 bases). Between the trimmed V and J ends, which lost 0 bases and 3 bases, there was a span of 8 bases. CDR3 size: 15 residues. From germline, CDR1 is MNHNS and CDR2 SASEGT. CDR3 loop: CASSEAAGDTGELFF. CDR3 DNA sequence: TGTGCCAGCAGTGAAGCCGCCGGGGACACCGGGGAGCTGTTTTTT.

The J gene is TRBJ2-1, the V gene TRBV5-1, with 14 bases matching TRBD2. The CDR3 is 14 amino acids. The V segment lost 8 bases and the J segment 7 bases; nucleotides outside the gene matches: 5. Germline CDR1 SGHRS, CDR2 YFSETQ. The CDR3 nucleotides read TGCGCCAGTCAGCGGACTAGCGGGGGGAATGAGCAGTTCTTC. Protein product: CASQRTSGGNEQFF.

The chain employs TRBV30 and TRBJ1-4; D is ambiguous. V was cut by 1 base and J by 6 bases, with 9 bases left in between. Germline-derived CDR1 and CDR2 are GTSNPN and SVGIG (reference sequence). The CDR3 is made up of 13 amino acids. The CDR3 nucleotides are TGTGCCTGGAGTGGCCGGTTATATGAAAAACTGTTTTTT. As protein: CAWSGRLYEKLFF.

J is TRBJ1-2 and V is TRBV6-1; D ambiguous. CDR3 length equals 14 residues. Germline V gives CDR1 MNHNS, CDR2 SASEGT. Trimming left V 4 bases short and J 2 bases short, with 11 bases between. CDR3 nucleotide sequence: TGTGCCAGCAGTGCAAGCAGGAGGAACTATGGCTACACCTTC. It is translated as CASSASRRNYGYTF.

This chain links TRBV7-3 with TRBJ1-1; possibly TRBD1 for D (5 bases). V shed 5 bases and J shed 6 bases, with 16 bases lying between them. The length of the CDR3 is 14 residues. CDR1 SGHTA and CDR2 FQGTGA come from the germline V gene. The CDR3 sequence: CASSENQGGPEAFF. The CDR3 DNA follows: TGTGCCAGCAGCGAAAATCAGGGAGGACCTGAAGCTTTCTTT.

The CDR3 protein is CASSQDLMNTEAFF. The CDR3 DNA follows: TGTGCCAGCAGCCAAGATTTGATGAACACTGAAGCTTTCTTT. The chain couples TRBV4-2 to TRBJ1-1; D gene ambiguous. Trimming removed 0 bases from V and 0 bases from J, with 5 bases in between. The CDR3 runs 14 residues. Germline lookup yields CDR1 LGHNA and CDR2 YNFKEQ.

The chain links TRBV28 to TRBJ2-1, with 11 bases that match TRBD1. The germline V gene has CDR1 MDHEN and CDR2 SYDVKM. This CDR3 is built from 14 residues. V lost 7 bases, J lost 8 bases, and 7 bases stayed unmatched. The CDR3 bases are TGTGCCAGCACCCCGGGACAGGGGGAGGATGAGCAGTTCTTC. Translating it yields CASTPGQGEDEQFF.

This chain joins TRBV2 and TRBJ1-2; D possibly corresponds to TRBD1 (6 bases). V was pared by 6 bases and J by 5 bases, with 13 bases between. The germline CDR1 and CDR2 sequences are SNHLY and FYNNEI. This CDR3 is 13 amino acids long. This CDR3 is CASRTQGEYGYTF. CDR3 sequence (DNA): TGTGCCAGCAGGACACAGGGAGAATATGGCTACACCTTC.

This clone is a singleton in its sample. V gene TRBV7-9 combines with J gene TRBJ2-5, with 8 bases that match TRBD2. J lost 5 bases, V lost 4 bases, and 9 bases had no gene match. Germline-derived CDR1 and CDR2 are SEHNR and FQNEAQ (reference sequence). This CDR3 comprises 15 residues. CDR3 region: CASSSGRGGDETQYF. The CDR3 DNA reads TGTGCCAGCAGCTCCGGGAGGGGGGGCGACGAGACCCAGTACTTC. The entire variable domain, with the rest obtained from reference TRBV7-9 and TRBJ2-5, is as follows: DTGVSQNPRHKITKRGQNVTFRCDPISEHNRLYWYRQTLGQGPEFLTYFQNEAQLEKSRLLSDRFSAERPKGSFSTLEIQRTEQGDSAMYLCASSSGRGGDETQYFGPGTRLLVL.

The CDR3 reads CASSPNRVTDTQYF. CDR3 coding DNA: TGTGCCAGCAGCCCCAACAGGGTCACAGATACGCAGTATTTT. The chain is built from TRBV5-6 and TRBJ2-3; D perhaps matches TRBD1 (6 bases). The CDR3 has 14 residues. Between the trimmed V and J ends, which lost 4 bases and 2 bases, there was a span of 11 bases. From germline, CDR1 is SGHDT and CDR2 YYEEEE.

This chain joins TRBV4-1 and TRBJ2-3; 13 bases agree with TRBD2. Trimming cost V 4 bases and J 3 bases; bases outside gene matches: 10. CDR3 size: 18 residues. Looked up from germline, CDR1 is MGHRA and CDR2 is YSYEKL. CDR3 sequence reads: CASSRTSGRALATDTQYF. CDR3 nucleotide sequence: TGCGCCAGCAGCCGAACTAGCGGGAGGGCCTTAGCGACAGATACGCAGTATTTT.